The rows below give T cell receptor beta chains drawn from one sample of a study of blood T cell repertoires in COVID-19. Method: immunoSEQ multiplex PCR; TCRdb's copy keeps in-frame clones and lacks some. This table holds 250,000 or so clones, roughly 87% found once. The specimen sequenced was peripheral blood. These receptors were obtained from a woman aged 40 to 55 who had recovered from COVID-19. Each CDR3 is given with its conserved first and last residue. A D gene is named only where the DNA matches it firmly.

J: TRBJ1-6; V: TRBV30; D: TRBD1; CDR3: CAWSSTGDSPLHF
J: TRBJ1-2; V: TRBV7-6; D: -; CDR3: CASSKTYLYGYTF
J: TRBJ2-3; V: TRBV18; D: -; CDR3: CASSPPKGPSRLTDTQYF
J: TRBJ1-6; V: TRBV5-1; D: TRBD1; CDR3: CASRYSTGQVASPLHF
J: TRBJ2-5; V: TRBV3-1/TRBV3-2; D: -; CDR3: CASSQDNSLAPETQYF
J: TRBJ2-2; V: TRBV7-6; D: -; CDR3: CASSLARHANTGELFF
J: TRBJ2-7; V: TRBV2; D: TRBD2; CDR3: CASSEGSGGPTWF
J: TRBJ2-1; V: TRBV6-5; D: TRBD2; CDR3: CASSSPLAGGINEQFF
J: TRBJ2-2; V: TRBV5-4; D: -; CDR3: CASSRFGEAGELFF
J: TRBJ1-2; V: TRBV3-1/TRBV3-2; D: -; CDR3: CASSQVRGWGYGYTF
J: TRBJ1-5; V: TRBV28; D: TRBD1; CDR3: CASTENRGRDQPQHF
J: TRBJ2-5; V: TRBV7-6; D: TRBD2; CDR3: CASSLGLAGSQETQYF
J: TRBJ2-3; V: TRBV4-1; D: -; CDR3: CASSQASRGDTQYF
J: TRBJ1-2; V: TRBV18; D: TRBD1; CDR3: CASSPGTGEYGYTF
J: TRBJ2-7; V: TRBV9; D: -; CDR3: CASSASTGHGLNEQYF
J: TRBJ2-1; V: TRBV6-2/TRBV6-3; D: -; CDR3: CASSYRNEQFF
J: TRBJ1-5; V: TRBV6-5; D: -; CDR3: CASSYSPRQPQHF
J: TRBJ2-3; V: TRBV10-3; D: TRBD1; CDR3: CAITPGQTNTDTQYF
J: TRBJ2-1; V: TRBV5-4; D: -; CDR3: CASSLVLLDEQFF
J: TRBJ2-1; V: TRBV5-1; D: TRBD2; CDR3: CASSPRGSGGPGNEQFF
J: TRBJ2-5; V: TRBV20-1; D: -; CDR3: CSARRQETQYF
J: TRBJ2-1; V: TRBV30; D: -; CDR3: CAWSAGGTYNEQFF
J: TRBJ1-1; V: TRBV10-3; D: -; CDR3: CAIESGDTEAFF
J: TRBJ2-1; V: TRBV6-5; D: TRBD1; CDR3: CASSMGQGVDEQFF
J: TRBJ1-2; V: TRBV28; D: TRBD1; CDR3: CASSTTPGTGYGYTF
J: TRBJ2-3; V: TRBV19; D: TRBD2; CDR3: CASSNSGPSTDTQYF
J: TRBJ2-1; V: TRBV7-6; D: TRBD2; CDR3: CASSGGITSGLTYNEQFF
J: TRBJ1-2; V: TRBV18; D: -; CDR3: CASSPATATYGYTF
J: TRBJ1-6; V: TRBV27; D: TRBD1; CDR3: CASSPLQGAGSPLHF
J: TRBJ2-1; V: TRBV4-1; D: TRBD2; CDR3: CASSQLAGDVVFF
J: TRBJ1-1; V: TRBV12-5; D: TRBD1; CDR3: CASGMTGMGKDTEAFF
J: TRBJ2-5; V: TRBV29-1; D: TRBD1; CDR3: CSVKDWTGPQETQYF
J: TRBJ2-5; V: TRBV28; D: TRBD2; CDR3: CASSLRLAGGETQYF
J: TRBJ1-5; V: TRBV2; D: TRBD1; CDR3: CASRGTGGSNQPQHF
J: TRBJ2-2; V: TRBV6-5; D: TRBD1; CDR3: CASNSRGYTGELFF
J: TRBJ1-6; V: TRBV30; D: -; CDR3: CAWSRILDRPMGSPLHF
J: TRBJ2-7; V: TRBV28; D: TRBD2; CDR3: CASSSGLAGHEQYF
J: TRBJ2-2; V: TRBV6-2/TRBV6-3; D: -; CDR3: CASSLVATGELFF
J: TRBJ1-6; V: TRBV6-2/TRBV6-3; D: -; CDR3: CASSYAVNSPLHF
J: TRBJ1-1; V: TRBV7-9; D: -; CDR3: CASSFPDSGNTEAFF
J: TRBJ2-5; V: TRBV7-9; D: TRBD1; CDR3: CASSFLTGRMETQYF
J: TRBJ1-1; V: TRBV5-1; D: -; CDR3: CASSLAGATEAFF
J: TRBJ1-1; V: TRBV7-5; D: -; CDR3: CVRSSYRDRGYPNTEAFF
J: TRBJ1-3; V: TRBV27; D: -; CDR3: CASSVTASSGNTIYF
J: TRBJ2-7; V: TRBV10-3; D: TRBD1; CDR3: CAISHQGAGFYEQYF
J: TRBJ1-4; V: TRBV7-8; D: TRBD1; CDR3: CASSSPPQGAAANEKLFF
J: TRBJ1-2; V: TRBV27; D: -; CDR3: CASSFDRTVYGYTF
J: TRBJ1-2; V: TRBV6-2/TRBV6-3; D: TRBD1; CDR3: CASSQSLTGRYGYTF
J: TRBJ2-7; V: TRBV6-5; D: TRBD2; CDR3: CASSSGGTYEQYF
J: TRBJ1-3; V: TRBV19; D: -; CDR3: CASSIGRLGGNTIYF
J: TRBJ2-5; V: TRBV19; D: TRBD2; CDR3: CASSIGLAGGGETQYF
J: TRBJ2-3; V: TRBV24-1; D: TRBD1; CDR3: CATSDDRDRVPDTQYF
J: TRBJ2-1; V: TRBV7-3; D: TRBD1; CDR3: CASGQGSAEQFF
J: TRBJ2-2; V: TRBV3-1/TRBV3-2; D: -; CDR3: CASSQVGAPNTGELFF
J: TRBJ2-1; V: TRBV19; D: -; CDR3: CASSGLRYEQFF
J: TRBJ1-1; V: TRBV4-3; D: TRBD1; CDR3: CASSQSPGQGAQVAFF
J: TRBJ2-1; V: TRBV10-1; D: -; CDR3: CASSDEQGNRNEQFF
J: TRBJ2-1; V: TRBV5-1; D: -; CDR3: CASSLSGQVSYNEQFF